The next 25 T cell receptor beta chains were all read from a single sample in a study of OX40 agonist ivuxolimab in advanced cancers. Sequencing was performed with immunoSEQ multiplex PCR; in TCRdb, only in-frame clones are kept and a portion is missing. The repertoire includes approximately 53,000 clones, over 80% of them detected once, and approximately 23% sits in the top ten. Specimen: CD4+ or CD8+ T cells sorted from blood, collected in a trial of the OX40 agonist ivuxolimab. These receptors originate from an adult with an advanced solid tumor such as melanoma, head and neck, liver or kidney cancer.

The chain uses TRBV4-3 and TRBJ2-7; 7 bases map to TRBD2. CDR1 is LGHNA and CDR2 is YSLEER in the germline V gene. The CDR3 covers 17 residues. V shed 0 bases, J shed 2 bases, and the junction held 10 bases outside the gene matches. The CDR3 reads CASSQDSAGLRTYEQYF. The CDR3, as DNA: TGCGCCAGCAGCCAAGATTCAGCGGGACTAAGGACCTACGAGCAGTACTTC.

The CDR3 here is CASAQTGHTEAFF. The CDR3 nucleotides are TGTGCTAGCGCGCAGACAGGGCACACTGAAGCTTTCTTT. The rearrangement links TRBV12-5 to TRBJ1-1; 7 bases match TRBD1. There are 13 residues in the CDR3. Germline trimming cut 9 bases from V and 3 bases from J; bases unmatched to any gene: 7. Germline V CDR1 and CDR2: LGHNT, FRNRAP.

The V call is TRBV18, the J call TRBJ2-7, with D perhaps TRBD2 (6 bases). This CDR3 is built from 14 residues. With 2 bases removed from V and 3 bases from J, the gap between germline ends came to 11 bases. Germline V gene lookup returns CDR1 KGHSH and CDR2 LQKENI. The CDR3 bases are TGTGCCAGCTCACCATTAGCGGAAGGCTACGAGCAGTACTTC. Its translation is CASSPLAEGYEQYF.

This chain joins TRBV11-2 and TRBJ2-7; D tentatively fits TRBD1 or TRBD2 (5 bases each). The CDR3 loop spans 13 amino acids. The V and J ends lost 8 bases and 0 bases respectively, with 11 bases between them. Germline CDR1 SGHAT, CDR2 FQNNGV. The CDR3 here is CASGAGFSYEQYF. Written as DNA, the CDR3 is TGTGCCAGCGGGGCGGGCTTCTCCTACGAGCAGTACTTC.

This chain joins TRBV4-3 and TRBJ2-7; 7 nucleotides match TRBD2. The CDR3 covers 18 residues. The germline V gene has CDR1 LGHNA and CDR2 YSLEER. V was pared by 0 bases and J by 3 bases, with 14 bases of the junction left unmatched. The CDR3 is CASSQEVSASREGYEQYF. As DNA, the CDR3 is TGCGCCAGCAGCCAAGAAGTGTCAGCGTCGAGGGAGGGCTACGAGCAGTACTTC.

DNA of the CDR3: TGTGCCAGCAGTTTATCATGGGGGGGCACAGATACGCAGTATTTT. Amino acid sequence: CASSLSWGGTDTQYF. J is TRBJ2-3 and V is TRBV28; D might be TRBD2 (6 bases). The germline gives CDR1 MDHEN, CDR2 SYDVKM. Trimming left V 1 base short and J 1 base short, with 9 bases between. The CDR3 consists of 15 residues.

Remarks on this clone: The junction and the germline gene differ at one end; a read error may be behind it. Other DNA sequences in the sample encode the same CDR3. The CDR3 DNA reads as TGTGCCAGCAGTGTAGCGGGCAGCACAGATACGCAGTATTTT. It is translated as CASSVAGSTDTQYF. The chain has TRBV9 and TRBJ2-3; TRBD2 matches 7 bases. The V gene's germline CDR1 is SGDLS and CDR2 YYNGEE. CDR3 length: 14 residues.

CDR3 residues: CASSEWVGGTGELFF. CDR3 nucleotide sequence: TGTGCCAGCAGTGAATGGGTAGGGGGGACCGGGGAGCTGTTTTTT. The rearrangement joins TRBV6-1 to TRBJ2-2; the D call may be TRBD1 or TRBD2 (6 bases each). Germline V gene sequence: CDR1 MNHNS, CDR2 SASEGT. The CDR3 consists of 15 residues. Trimming cost V 2 bases and J 5 bases, with 12 bases left between them.

The chain combines TRBV5-1 with TRBJ1-1; D is perhaps TRBD1 (5 bases). The ends were cut back, 0 bases at V and 2 bases at J, with 11 bases in the middle. The CDR3 is made up of 15 amino acids. Looked up from germline, CDR1 is SGHRS and CDR2 is YFSETQ. CDR3 sequence reads: CASSLARGVNTEAFF. The CDR3 DNA follows: TGCGCCAGCAGCTTGGCTCGGGGGGTTAACACTGAAGCTTTCTTT.

Remarks on this clone: A single base is all that separates this from a far larger clone, so a read error is likely. This same CDR3 is encoded by further DNA sequences in the sample. The V gene is TRBV28, the J gene TRBJ2-5; the D is unclear. V was shortened by 3 bases and J by 4 bases, with 18 bases between the two germline ends. Germline V CDR1 and CDR2: MDHEN, SYDVKM. CDR3 size: 16 residues. CDR3: CASSFPPEAPLETQYF. CDR3 DNA: TGTGCCAGCAGTTTCCCTCCAGAGGCCCCATTAGAGACCCAGTACTTC. Drawing the rest from reference TRBV28 and TRBJ2-5, the complete variable domain is DVKVTQSSRYLVKRTGEKVFLECVQDMDHENMFWYRQDPGLGLRLIYFSYDVKMKEKGDIPEGYSVSREKKERFSLILESASTNQTSMYLCASSFPPEAPLETQYFGPGTRLLVL.

V usage is TRBV28 and J usage is TRBJ2-5; D gene ambiguous. Germline values: CDR1 MDHEN, CDR2 SYDVKM. This CDR3 spans 15 amino acids. Trimming took off 1 base at V and 5 bases at J, with 14 bases between the two ends. The CDR3 DNA follows: TGTGCCAGCAGTTTATTGCCAGCAAACGGCGAGACCCAGTACTTC. As protein: CASSLLPANGETQYF. Drawing the rest from reference TRBV28 and TRBJ2-5, the complete variable domain is DVKVTQSSRYLVKRTGEKVFLECVQDMDHENMFWYRQDPGLGLRLIYFSYDVKMKEKGDIPEGYSVSREKKERFSLILESASTNQTSMYLCASSLLPANGETQYFGPGTRLLVL.

This clone showed up just once. The chain couples TRBV9 to TRBJ2-1; 15 bases are a match to TRBD2. The CDR3 loop spans 20 amino acids. The germline V gene has CDR1 SGDLS and CDR2 YYNGEE. V trimming: 4 bases; J trimming: 1 base; junction bases outside the gene matches: 12. This chain's CDR3 is CASSSRAGLAGGPSYNEQFF. For the CDR3, the DNA is TGTGCCAGCAGCTCCCGCGCGGGACTAGCGGGAGGCCCATCCTACAATGAGCAGTTCTTC.

By its share, this clone is medium-sized. V gene TRBV7-2 combines with J gene TRBJ2-1; weak D call: TRBD2 (6 bases). V was trimmed by 1 base and J by 8 bases, leaving 21 bases between them. The CDR3 spans 17 residues. From germline, CDR1 is SGHTA and CDR2 FQGNSA. The CDR3 sequence: CASSLVFLGLSGDEQFF. CDR3 sequence (DNA): TGTGCCAGCAGCTTAGTTTTCCTGGGGCTTAGCGGCGATGAGCAGTTCTTC.

The gene calls are TRBV30 and TRBJ2-1, with a tentative D call TRBD2 (6 bases). V lost 3 bases to trimming and J lost 7 bases, with 16 bases between them. The CDR3 is made up of 14 amino acids. CDR1 GTSNPN and CDR2 SVGIG come from the germline V gene (reference sequence). The DNA for the CDR3 is TGTGCCTGGAGAATACGCGGGGTATCGAATGAGCAGTTCTTC. Its translation: CAWRIRGVSNEQFF.

The chain joins TRBV7-8 to TRBJ2-5; 13 bases fit TRBD2. CDR3 length: 16 residues. V dropped 4 bases and J dropped 5; count of bases not matched to a gene: 7. CDR1 and CDR2 from the germline V gene are SGHVS and FQNEAQ. The CDR3: CASSYRTSGSGETQYF. CDR3 bases: TGTGCCAGCAGCTACCGGACTAGCGGGAGTGGGGAGACCCAGTACTTC.

This rearrangement joins TRBV5-5 to TRBJ2-2; 13 bases are shared with TRBD2. Germline V gene sequence: CDR1 SGHKS, CDR2 YYEKEE (reference sequence). The J segment lost 5 bases and the V segment lost 4 bases, leaving 14 bases of the junction unmatched. The CDR3 has 19 amino acids. For the CDR3, the DNA is TGTGCCAGCAGCCCAGGGACTAGCGGGAATGCTGTGGAGACCGGGGAGCTGTTTTTT. This codes for CASSPGTSGNAVETGELFF. Full variable domain (remainder filled in from reference TRBV5-5 and TRBJ2-2): DAGVTQSPTHLIKTRGQQVTLRCSPISGHKSVSWYQQVLGQGPQFIFQYYEKEERGRGNFPDRFSARQFPNYSSELNVNALLLGDSALYLCASSPGTSGNAVETGELFFGEGSRLTVL.

CDR3: CASSFGTGNQPQHF. CDR3 bases: TGTGCCAGCAGCTTTGGGACAGGGAATCAGCCCCAGCATTTT. The V gene is TRBV5-6, the J gene TRBJ1-5; 9 bases map to TRBD1. Germline V lookup: CDR1 SGHDT, CDR2 YYEEEE. Unmatched junction bases numbered 1, after V lost 2 bases and J lost 4 bases. The CDR3 totals 14 residues. The full variable domain, rest sourced from reference TRBV5-6 and TRBJ1-5, is DAGVTQSPTHLIKTRGQQVTLRCSPKSGHDTVSWYQQALGQGPQFIFQYYEEEERQRGNFPDRFSGHQFPNYSSELNVNALLLGDSALYLCASSFGTGNQPQHFGDGTRLSIL.

This chain connects TRBV7-9 to TRBJ2-1; D might be TRBD2 (6 bases). V lost 2 bases to trimming and J lost 3 bases, with 11 bases between them. The CDR3 totals 15 residues. CDR1 is SEHNR and CDR2 is FQNEAQ in the germline V gene (reference sequence). CDR3 protein: CASSLLAVDYNEQFF. Here the CDR3 DNA reads TGTGCCAGCAGCTTATTAGCGGTTGACTACAATGAGCAGTTCTTC.

The J gene is TRBJ2-1, the V gene TRBV9, with no clear D. Trimming pared 0 bases from V and 6 bases from J, leaving 7 bases between. Germline V gene lookup returns CDR1 SGDLS and CDR2 YYNGEE. The CDR3 has 13 amino acids. In DNA form, the CDR3 reads TGTGCCAGCAGCGTAGAAGGCCTCAATGAGCAGTTCTTC. Translation gives CASSVEGLNEQFF.

The V call is TRBV29-1, the J call TRBJ2-1, with D possibly being TRBD1 (6 bases). The CDR3 is 16 residues long. Germline V CDR1 and CDR2: SQVTM, ANQGSEA. The germline V and J ends were trimmed by 4 bases and 1 base, with 17 bases remaining between them. DNA of the CDR3: TGCAGCGTTGGAGGGGGAGTCATGGGGTCCTACAATGAGCAGTTCTTC. Amino acids: CSVGGGVMGSYNEQFF.

V and J are TRBV27 and TRBJ1-1, with 7 positions matching TRBD1. The CDR3 spans 13 residues. J was trimmed by 10 bases and V by 3 bases; bases with no gene match: 8. Per the germline V gene, CDR1 is MNHEY and CDR2 is SMNVEV (reference sequence). CDR3 coding DNA: TGTGCCAGCAGTTTTGGACTCAGGGGGGGAGCTTTCTTT. It yields the protein CASSFGLRGGAFF.

This chain connects TRBV28 to TRBJ2-5, with 8 bases lining up with TRBD2. Per germline, CDR1 MDHEN and CDR2 SYDVKM. CDR3 length equals 15 residues. V was clipped by 6 bases and J by 4 bases; unmatched bases: 10. Written as DNA, the CDR3 is TGTGCCAGCAGCCCCCCACGGGAGGGCCGAGAGACCCAGTACTTC. Translation: CASSPPREGRETQYF.

This chain links TRBV7-8 with TRBJ2-1; tentatively, D is TRBD1 (5 bases). Trimming left V 5 bases short and J 3 bases short, with 17 bases between. In germline, CDR1 is SGHVS, CDR2 FQNEAQ. The CDR3 loop spans 16 amino acids. In DNA form, the CDR3 reads TGTGCCAGCAGCCCACCTGGAGCAGGGCACTACAATGAGCAGTTCTTC. Amino acids: CASSPPGAGHYNEQFF.

The chain has TRBV10-3 and TRBJ1-5, with 7 bases identical to TRBD1. CDR3 length: 19 residues. The trim removed 0 bases at V and 4 bases at J, leaving 15 bases unmatched. CDR1 and CDR2 from the germline V gene are ENHRY and SYGVKD. CDR3 region: CAISESNWLATGINQPQHF. The DNA for the CDR3 is TGTGCCATCAGTGAGTCGAATTGGCTCGCGACAGGGATTAATCAGCCCCAGCATTTT.

V is TRBV9 and J is TRBJ2-1; D uncertain. Germline V gene lookup returns CDR1 SGDLS and CDR2 YYNGEE. The CDR3 spans 12 residues. Between the trimmed V and J ends, which lost 4 bases and 8 bases, there was a span of 10 bases. The CDR3 region has the DNA TGTGCCAGCAGCACCCGTAACGATGAGCAGTTCTTC. Protein: CASSTRNDEQFF.